This T cell receptor beta chain was identified during a study of identical twins. This clonotype was seen a few times. Its specificity is not known. The cDNA had a unique molecular identifier and a template-switch universal primer site. TCRdb re-called the 5' RACE reads through MiXCR, storing one row per CDR3 protein. This table has more than 600,000 distinct CDR3 sequences, roughly 20% appearing once. Findings of the study overall: Weaker excess twin sharing was observed in beta out-of-frame sequences. Alpha sequences that were out-of-frame and twin-shared showed an excess of low generation probability.

This CDR3 is 14 amino acids long. V shed 4 bases and J 2 bases; nucleotides not matched to a gene: 2. Germline-derived CDR1 and CDR2 are SGHRS and YFSETQ. The same specimen was also included in a second study, on T cells expressing NK-cell markers. Per that study: A range of about 1.0-7.0% of CD8+ T cells consisted of dominant NKG2C+ clonotypes in roughly 6 donors.

The specimen sequenced was PBMCs. The chain has TRBV5-1 and TRBJ2-7, with 11 bases lining up with TRBD1. The clonotype comes from a young woman in good health. CDR3 in DNA: TGCGCCAGCAGCATGGGACAGGGGGCCTACGAGCAGTACTTC. It codes for CASSMGQGAYEQYF. The full variable domain, its missing parts supplied by reference TRBV5-1 and TRBJ2-7, is KAGVTQTPRYLIKTRGQQVTLSCSPISGHRSVSWYQQTPGQGLQFLFEYFSETQRNKGNFPGRFSGRQFSNSRSEMNVSTLELGDSALYLCASSMGQGAYEQYFGPGTRLTVT.